This is a list of T cell receptor beta chains from one sample in a study of shared clonotypes between healthy human individuals. The assay was immunoSEQ multiplex PCR, and TCRdb's table has in-frame clones only and misses some. The repertoire holds approximately 2.5 million clones, with around nine tenths as singletons. Sequencing was carried out using naive CD4+ T cells sorted from blood. Receptors were obtained from a man younger than 35 in good health. The CDR3 runs from the conserved cysteine through the conserved F or W. Fields, in order: D gene, clone size, J gene, V gene, CDR3 protein, CDR3 DNA. A D gene is named only where the DNA matches it firmly. Size is omitted from some rows. Given values are once, few, many or a class for expanded clones.

.	.	TRBJ2-7	TRBV30	CAWRGSSYEQYF	TGTGCCTGGAGAGGCAGCTCCTACGAGCAGTACTTC
.	once	TRBJ1-6	TRBV10-3	CAISEFGSPLHF	TGTGCCATCAGTGAGTTTGGATCACCCCTCCACTTT
.	.	TRBJ1-5	TRBV10-3	CAISERNRAQHF	TGTGCCATCAGTGAGCGTAACCGGGCCCAGCATTTT
TRBD1	once	TRBJ1-1	TRBV28	CASSVNQGDNTEAFF	TGTGCCAGCAGTGTAAACCAGGGGGACAACACTGAAGCTTTCTTT
.	.	TRBJ2-3	TRBV4-3	CASSPRRSTSTDTQYF	TGCGCCAGCAGCCCCCGCCGCAGTACTAGCACAGATACGCAGTATTTT
TRBD1	.	TRBJ1-5	TRBV27	CASRGGGLGQPQHF	TGTGCCAGCAGAGGAGGGGGCTTGGGTCAGCCCCAGCATTTT
TRBD2	.	TRBJ2-1	TRBV7-9	CASSSPSGLHNEQFF	TGTGCCAGCAGCTCTCCTAGCGGGCTTCACAATGAGCAGTTCTTC
TRBD1	.	TRBJ1-1	TRBV30	CAWSTNRGTEAFF	TGTGCCTGGAGTACTAACAGGGGGACTGAAGCTTTCTTT
.	.	TRBJ2-3	TRBV18	CASSPPGTDTQYF	TGTGCCAGCTCACCGCCCGGCACAGATACGCAGTATTTT
TRBD2	once	TRBJ2-5	TRBV9	CASSVATSGGGRETQYF	TGTGCCAGCAGCGTAGCAACTAGCGGGGGGGGACGCGAGACCCAGTACTTC